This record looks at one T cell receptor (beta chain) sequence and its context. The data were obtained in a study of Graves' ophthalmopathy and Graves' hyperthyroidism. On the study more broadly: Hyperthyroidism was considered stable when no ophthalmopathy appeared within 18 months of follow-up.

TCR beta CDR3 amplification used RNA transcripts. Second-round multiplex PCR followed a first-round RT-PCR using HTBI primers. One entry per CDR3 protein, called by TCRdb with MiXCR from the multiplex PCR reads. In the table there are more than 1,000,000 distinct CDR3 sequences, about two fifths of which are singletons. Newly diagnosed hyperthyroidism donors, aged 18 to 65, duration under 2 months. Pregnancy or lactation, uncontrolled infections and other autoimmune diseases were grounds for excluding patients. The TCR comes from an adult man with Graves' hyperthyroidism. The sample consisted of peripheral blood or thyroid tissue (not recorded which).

CDR3 coding DNA: TGTGCCAGCAGCCCAAGCGGACACTCGAACACTGAAGCTTTCTTT. Translation: CASSPSGHSNTEAFF. This sequence joins TRBV7-9 and TRBJ1-1, with a weak D call TRBD1 (5 bases). V lost 5 bases and J lost 1, with 14 bases in between. Germline CDR1 SEHNR, CDR2 FQNEAQ (reference sequence). CDR3 length: 15 amino acids.